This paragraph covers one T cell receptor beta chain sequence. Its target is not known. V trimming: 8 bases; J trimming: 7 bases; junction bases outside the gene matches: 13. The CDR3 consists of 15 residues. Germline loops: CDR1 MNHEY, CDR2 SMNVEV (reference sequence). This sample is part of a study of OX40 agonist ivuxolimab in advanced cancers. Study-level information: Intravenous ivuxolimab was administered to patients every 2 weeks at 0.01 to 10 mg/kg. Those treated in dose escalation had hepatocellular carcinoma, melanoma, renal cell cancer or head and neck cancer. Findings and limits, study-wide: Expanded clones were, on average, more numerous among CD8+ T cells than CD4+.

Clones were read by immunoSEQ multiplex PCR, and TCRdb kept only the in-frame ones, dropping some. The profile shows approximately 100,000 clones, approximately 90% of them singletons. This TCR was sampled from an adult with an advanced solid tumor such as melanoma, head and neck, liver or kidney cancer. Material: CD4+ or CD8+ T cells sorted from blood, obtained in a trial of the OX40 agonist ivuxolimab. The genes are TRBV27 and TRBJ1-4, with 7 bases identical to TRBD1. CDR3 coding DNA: TGTGCCAGCTCGCATCGACAGGGCGGGAGTGAAAAACTGTTTTTT. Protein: CASSHRQGGSEKLFF.